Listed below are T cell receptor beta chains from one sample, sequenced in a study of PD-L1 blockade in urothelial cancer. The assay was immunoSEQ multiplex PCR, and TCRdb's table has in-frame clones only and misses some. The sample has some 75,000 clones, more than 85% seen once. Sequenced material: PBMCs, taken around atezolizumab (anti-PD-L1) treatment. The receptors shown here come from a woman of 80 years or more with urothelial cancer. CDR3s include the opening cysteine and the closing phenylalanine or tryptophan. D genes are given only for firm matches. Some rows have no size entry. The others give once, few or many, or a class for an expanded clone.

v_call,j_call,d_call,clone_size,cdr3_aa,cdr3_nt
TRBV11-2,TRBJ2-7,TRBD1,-,CASSPRQGVYEQYF,TGTGCCAGCAGCCCGCGACAGGGTGTGTACGAGCAGTACTTC
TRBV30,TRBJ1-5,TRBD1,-,CAWSDGTALPQPQHF,TGTGCCTGGAGCGACGGGACAGCCCTCCCCCAGCCCCAGCATTTT
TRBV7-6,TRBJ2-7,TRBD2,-,CASSRTSDYEQYF,TGTGCCAGCAGCAGAACTAGCGACTACGAGCAGTACTTC
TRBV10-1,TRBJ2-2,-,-,CASSESGYTGELFF,TGCGCCAGCAGTGAGTCGGGCTACACCGGGGAGCTGTTTTTT
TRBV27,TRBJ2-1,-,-,CASSLAASSYNEQFF,TGTGCCAGCAGTTTAGCGGCTAGCTCCTACAATGAGCAGTTCTTC
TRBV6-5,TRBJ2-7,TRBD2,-,CASSSVGRGQGYEQYF,TGTGCCAGCAGTTCCGTAGGGAGGGGTCAAGGCTACGAGCAGTACTTC
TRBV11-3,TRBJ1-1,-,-,CASSKDSRRNTEAFF,TGTGCCAGCAGCAAGGACAGTCGTCGGAACACTGAAGCTTTCTTT
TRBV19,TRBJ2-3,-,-,CASSSTNTDTDTQYF,TGTGCCAGTAGTAGTACAAACACAGACACAGATACGCAGTATTTT
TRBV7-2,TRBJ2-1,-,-,CASSLVGAALTKSEQFF,TGTGCCAGCAGCTTAGTAGGTGCGGCTCTAACAAAATCAGAGCAGTTCTTC
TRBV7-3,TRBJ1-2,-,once,CASSLTGRTGGGYTF,TGTGCCAGCAGCTTAACGGGGCGTACGGGAGGTGGCTACACCTTC
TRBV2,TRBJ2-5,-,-,CASSTGSPAETQYF,TGTGCCAGCAGTACGGGATCCCCGGCGGAGACCCAGTACTTC
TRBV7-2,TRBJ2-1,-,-,CASTLGGLAGEQFF,TGTGCCAGCACCCTGGGGGGGCTAGCCGGTGAGCAGTTCTTC
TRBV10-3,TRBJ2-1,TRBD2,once,CAIRVTSGRGNEQFF,TGTGCCATCAGGGTGACTAGCGGGAGGGGTAATGAGCAGTTCTTC
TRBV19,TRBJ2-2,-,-,CASSIAGSLTVRGELFF,TGTGCCAGTAGTATAGCGGGGTCCCTCACCGTTCGTGGGGAGCTGTTTTTT
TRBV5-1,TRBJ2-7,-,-,CASSSSAWGGRYEQYF,TGCGCCAGCAGCTCCTCGGCTTGGGGGGGGCGCTACGAGCAGTACTTC
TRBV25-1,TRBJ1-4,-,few,CASSEPRQTEKLFF,TGTGCCAGCAGTGAACCCCGACAGACTGAAAAACTGTTTTTT
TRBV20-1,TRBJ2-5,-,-,CSARTPEAQYF,TGCAGTGCCAGGACTCCCGAGGCTCAGTACTTC
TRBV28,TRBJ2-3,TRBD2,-,CASSFGGRADSTDTQYF,TGTGCCAGCAGTTTTGGCGGGAGGGCAGATAGCACAGATACGCAGTATTTT
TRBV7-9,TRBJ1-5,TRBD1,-,CASSIGPGQGSQPQHF,TGTGCCAGCAGCATAGGACCGGGACAGGGAAGTCAGCCCCAGCATTTT
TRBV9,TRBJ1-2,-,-,CASSVAGSGYTF,TGTGCCAGCAGCGTCGCGGGCAGCGGCTACACCTTC
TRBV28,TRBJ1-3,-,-,CASSFLSSGNTIYF,TGTGCCAGCAGCTTTCTGAGCTCTGGAAACACCATATATTTT
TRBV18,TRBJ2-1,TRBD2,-,CASSPGLATNEQFF,TGTGCCAGCTCACCGGGACTAGCGACTAATGAGCAGTTCTTC
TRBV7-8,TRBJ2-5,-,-,CASSLGTVNQETQYF,TGTGCCAGCAGCTTAGGGACAGTGAACCAAGAGACCCAGTACTTC
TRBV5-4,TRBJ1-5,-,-,CASSLNAGRSNQPQHF,TGTGCCAGCAGCTTGAACGCGGGTCGGAGCAATCAGCCCCAGCATTTT
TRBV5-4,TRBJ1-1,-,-,CASSLALTGLMNTEAFF,TGTGCCAGCAGCTTGGCCCTGACAGGCCTTATGAACACTGAAGCTTTCTTT
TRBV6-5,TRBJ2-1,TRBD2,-,CASSYSPGLADNEQFF,TGTGCCAGCAGTTACTCGCCGGGACTAGCGGACAATGAGCAGTTCTTC
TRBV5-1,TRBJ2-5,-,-,CASSASGDQETQYF,TGCGCCAGCAGCGCATCGGGGGACCAAGAGACCCAGTACTTC
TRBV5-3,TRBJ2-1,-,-,CARSLAPAGRCNEQFF,TGTGCCAGAAGCTTGGCTCCGGCAGGGCGATGCAATGAGCAGTTCTTC
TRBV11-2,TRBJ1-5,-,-,CASSLGIGVRQPQHF,TGTGCCAGCAGCTTAGGGATCGGGGTTCGCCAGCCCCAGCATTTT
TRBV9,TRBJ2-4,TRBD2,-,CASSFGLAGTLGNIQYF,TGTGCCAGCAGCTTTGGACTAGCGGGGACTCTGGGAAACATTCAGTACTTC
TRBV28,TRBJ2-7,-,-,CASSSPYEQYF,TGTGCCAGCAGTTCCCCTTACGAGCAGTACTTC
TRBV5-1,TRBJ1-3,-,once,CASSPGQPNSGNTIYF,TGCGCCAGCAGCCCCGGACAGCCAAACTCTGGAAACACCATATATTTT
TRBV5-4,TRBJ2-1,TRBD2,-,CASSPGTSGRKSNEQFF,TGTGCCAGCAGCCCCGGGACTAGCGGGCGGAAGTCAAATGAGCAGTTCTTC
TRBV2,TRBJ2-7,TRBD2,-,CASSVSLAVYNREQYF,TGTGCCAGCAGTGTTTCACTAGCGGTCTACAACCGCGAGCAGTACTTC
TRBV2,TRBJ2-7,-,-,CASSASDEQYF,TGTGCCAGCAGTGCTAGCGACGAGCAGTACTTC
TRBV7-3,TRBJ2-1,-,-,CASSLLGLRANEQFF,TGTGCCAGCAGCTTATTGGGACTTCGGGCCAATGAGCAGTTCTTC
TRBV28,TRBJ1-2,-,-,CASSFRVPNYGYTF,TGTGCCAGCAGTTTCAGGGTACCTAACTATGGCTACACCTTC
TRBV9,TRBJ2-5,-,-,CASSPGVGRVGETQYF,TGTGCCAGCAGCCCAGGGGTAGGTAGGGTCGGAGAGACCCAGTACTTC
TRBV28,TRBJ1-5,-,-,CASGGAQPNQPQHF,TGTGCCAGCGGGGGGGCACAGCCGAATCAGCCCCAGCATTTT
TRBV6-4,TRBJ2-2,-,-,CASSSSPTNTGELFF,TGTGCCAGCAGTAGTAGTCCTACGAACACCGGGGAGCTGTTTTTT
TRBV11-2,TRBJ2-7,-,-,CASSSVGTPSSYEQYF,TGTGCCAGCAGCTCGGTCGGGACTCCGAGCTCCTACGAGCAGTACTTC
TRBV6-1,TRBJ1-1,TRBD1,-,CASRGQANTEAFF,TGTGCCAGCAGGGGACAGGCCAACACTGAAGCTTTCTTT
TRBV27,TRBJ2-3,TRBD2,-,CASSDYTTSGSTDTQYF,TGTGCCAGCAGTGACTACACGACTAGCGGGAGTACAGATACGCAGTATTTT
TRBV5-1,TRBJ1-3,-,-,CASSLRGSGNTIYF,TGCGCCAGCAGCTTGCGAGGTTCTGGAAACACCATATATTTT
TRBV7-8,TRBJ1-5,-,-,CASSLDRGNQPQHF,TGTGCCAGCAGCTTAGACAGGGGCAATCAGCCCCAGCATTTT
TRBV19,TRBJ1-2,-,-,CASSRQAINYGYTF,TGTGCCAGTAGCCGACAGGCGATTAACTATGGCTACACCTTC
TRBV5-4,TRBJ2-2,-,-,CASSLEGHAGNTGELFF,TGTGCCAGCAGCTTGGAAGGCCATGCGGGCAACACCGGGGAGCTGTTTTTT
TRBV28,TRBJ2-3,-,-,CASSAPGGTSTDTQYF,TGTGCCAGCAGTGCCCCGGGCGGGACTAGCACAGATACGCAGTATTTT
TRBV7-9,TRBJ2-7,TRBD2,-,CASSGRTSASYEQYF,TGTGCCAGCAGCGGTCGGACTAGCGCTTCCTACGAGCAGTACTTC
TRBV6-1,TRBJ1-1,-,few,CASTGMDTEAFF,TGTGCCAGCACAGGTATGGACACTGAAGCTTTCTTT
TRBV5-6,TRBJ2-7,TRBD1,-,CASSLDRGNEQYF,TGTGCCAGCAGCTTGGACAGGGGCAACGAGCAGTACTTC
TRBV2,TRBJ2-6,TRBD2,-,CASTGGAVSGANVLTF,TGTGCCAGCACGGGGGGTGCAGTGTCCGGGGCCAACGTCCTGACTTTC
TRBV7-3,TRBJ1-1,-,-,CASSLGGTGRGYTEAFF,TGTGCCAGCAGCTTAGGGGGTACAGGGCGTGGGTACACTGAAGCTTTCTTT